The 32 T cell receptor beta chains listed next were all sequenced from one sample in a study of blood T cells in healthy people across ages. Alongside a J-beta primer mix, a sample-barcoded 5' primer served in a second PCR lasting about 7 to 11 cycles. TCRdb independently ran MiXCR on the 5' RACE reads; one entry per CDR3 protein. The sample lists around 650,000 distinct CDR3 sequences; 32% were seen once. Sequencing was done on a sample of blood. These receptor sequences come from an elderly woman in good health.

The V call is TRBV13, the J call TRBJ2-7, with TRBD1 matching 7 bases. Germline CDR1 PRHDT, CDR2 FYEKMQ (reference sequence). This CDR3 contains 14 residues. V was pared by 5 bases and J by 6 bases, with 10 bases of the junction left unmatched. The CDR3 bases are TGTGCCAGCAGCGGACAGGCTATGGGTGGCGAGCAGTACTTC. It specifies CASSGQAMGGEQYF.

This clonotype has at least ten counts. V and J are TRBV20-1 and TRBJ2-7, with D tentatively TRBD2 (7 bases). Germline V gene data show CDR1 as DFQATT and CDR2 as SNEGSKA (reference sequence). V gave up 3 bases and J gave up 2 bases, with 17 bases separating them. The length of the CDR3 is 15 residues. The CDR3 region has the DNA TGCAGTGCTAGCAAGACGGGGGGCCGAACCTACGAGCAGTACTTC. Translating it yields CSASKTGGRTYEQYF.

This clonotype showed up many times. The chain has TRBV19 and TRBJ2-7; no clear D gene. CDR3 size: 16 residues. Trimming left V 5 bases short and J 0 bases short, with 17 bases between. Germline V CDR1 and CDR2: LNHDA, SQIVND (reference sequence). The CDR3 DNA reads TGTGCCAGTAGTCCCCTTGCAACTCGAAGCTCCTACGAGCAGTACTTC. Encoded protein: CASSPLATRSSYEQYF. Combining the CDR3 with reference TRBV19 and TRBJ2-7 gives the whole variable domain DGGITQSPKYLFRKEGQNVTLSCEQNLNHDAMYWYRQDPGQGLRLIYYSQIVNDFQKGDIAEGYSVSREKKESFPLTVTSAQKNPTAFYLCASSPLATRSSYEQYFGPGTRLTVT.

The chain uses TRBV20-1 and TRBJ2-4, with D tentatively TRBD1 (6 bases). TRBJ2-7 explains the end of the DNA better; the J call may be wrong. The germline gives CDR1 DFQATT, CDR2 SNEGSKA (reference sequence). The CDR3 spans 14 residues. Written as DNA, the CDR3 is TGCAGTGCTAGCAATGTCGGACAGAATTACGAGCAGTACTTC. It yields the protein CSASNVGQNYEQYF.

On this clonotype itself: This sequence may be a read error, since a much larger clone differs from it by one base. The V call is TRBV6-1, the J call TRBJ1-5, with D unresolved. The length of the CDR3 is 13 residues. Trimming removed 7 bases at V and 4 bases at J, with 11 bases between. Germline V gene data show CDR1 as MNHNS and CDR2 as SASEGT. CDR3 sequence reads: CASTHISNQPQHF. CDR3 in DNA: TGTGCCAGCACTCACATATCGAATCAGCCCCAGCATTTT.

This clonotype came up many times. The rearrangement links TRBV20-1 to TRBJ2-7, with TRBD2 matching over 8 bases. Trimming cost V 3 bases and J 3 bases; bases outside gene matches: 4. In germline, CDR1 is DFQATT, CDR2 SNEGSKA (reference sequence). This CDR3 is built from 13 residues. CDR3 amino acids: CSASIAGSYEQYF. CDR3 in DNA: TGCAGTGCTAGTATAGCGGGGAGCTACGAGCAGTACTTC.

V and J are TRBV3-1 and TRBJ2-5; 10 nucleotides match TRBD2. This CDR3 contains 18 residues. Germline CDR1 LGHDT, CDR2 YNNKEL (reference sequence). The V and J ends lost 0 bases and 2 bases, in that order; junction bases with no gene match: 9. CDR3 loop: CASSQDGRLAGAQETQYF. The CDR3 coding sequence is TGTGCCAGCAGCCAAGATGGTAGACTAGCGGGCGCACAAGAGACCCAGTACTTC.

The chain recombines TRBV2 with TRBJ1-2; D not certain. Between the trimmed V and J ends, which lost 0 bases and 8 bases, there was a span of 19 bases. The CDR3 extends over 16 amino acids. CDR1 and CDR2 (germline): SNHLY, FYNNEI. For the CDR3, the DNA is TGTGCCAGCAGTGAAGCGCGAAGCTTCTCCCGTGGGGGCTACACCTTC. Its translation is CASSEARSFSRGGYTF.

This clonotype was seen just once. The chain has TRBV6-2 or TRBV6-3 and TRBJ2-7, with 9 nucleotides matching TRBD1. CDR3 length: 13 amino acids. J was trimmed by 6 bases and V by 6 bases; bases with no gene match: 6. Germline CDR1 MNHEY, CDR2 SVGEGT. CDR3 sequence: CASSIGQGTEQYF. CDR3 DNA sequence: TGTGCCAGCAGCATCGGACAGGGGACCGAGCAGTACTTC.

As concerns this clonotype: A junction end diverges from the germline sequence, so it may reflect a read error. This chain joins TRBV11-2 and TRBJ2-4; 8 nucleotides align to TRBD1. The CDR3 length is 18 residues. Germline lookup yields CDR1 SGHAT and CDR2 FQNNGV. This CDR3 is CACSLTPGTGVAKNIQYF. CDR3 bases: TGTGCCTGCAGCTTAACCCCGGGGACAGGAGTAGCCAAAAACATTCAGTACTTC.

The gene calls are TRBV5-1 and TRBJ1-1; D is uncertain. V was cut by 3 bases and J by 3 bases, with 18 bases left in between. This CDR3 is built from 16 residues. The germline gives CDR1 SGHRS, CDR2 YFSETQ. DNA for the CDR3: TGCGCCAGCAGCTCGGGTCGTTTAGTGAGGCACACTGAAGCTTTCTTT. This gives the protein CASSSGRLVRHTEAFF.

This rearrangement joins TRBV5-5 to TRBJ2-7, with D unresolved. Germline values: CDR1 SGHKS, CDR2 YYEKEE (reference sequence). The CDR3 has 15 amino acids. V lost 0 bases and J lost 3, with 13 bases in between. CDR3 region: CASSLVGWADYEQYF. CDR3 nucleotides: TGTGCCAGCAGCTTGGTTGGTTGGGCCGACTACGAGCAGTACTTC.

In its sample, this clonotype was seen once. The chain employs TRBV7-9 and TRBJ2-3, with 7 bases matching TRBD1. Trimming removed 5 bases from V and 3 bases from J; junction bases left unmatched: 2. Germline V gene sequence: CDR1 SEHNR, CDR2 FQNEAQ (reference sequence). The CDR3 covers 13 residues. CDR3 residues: CASSKGQTDTQYF. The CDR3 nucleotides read TGTGCCAGCAGCAAGGGACAGACAGATACGCAGTATTTT.

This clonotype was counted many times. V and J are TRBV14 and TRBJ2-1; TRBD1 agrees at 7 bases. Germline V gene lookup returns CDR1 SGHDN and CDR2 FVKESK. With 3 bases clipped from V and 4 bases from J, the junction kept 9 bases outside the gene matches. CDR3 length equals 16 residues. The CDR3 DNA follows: TGTGCCAGCAGCCAGGCCCGACAGGGTATTTACAATGAGCAGTTCTTC. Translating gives CASSQARQGIYNEQFF.

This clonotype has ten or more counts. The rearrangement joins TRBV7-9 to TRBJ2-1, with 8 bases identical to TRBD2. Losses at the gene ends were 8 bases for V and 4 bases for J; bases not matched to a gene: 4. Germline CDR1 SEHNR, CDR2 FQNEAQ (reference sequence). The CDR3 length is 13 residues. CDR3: CASVSGAYNEQFF. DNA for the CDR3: TGTGCCAGCGTTAGCGGGGCGTACAATGAGCAGTTCTTC.

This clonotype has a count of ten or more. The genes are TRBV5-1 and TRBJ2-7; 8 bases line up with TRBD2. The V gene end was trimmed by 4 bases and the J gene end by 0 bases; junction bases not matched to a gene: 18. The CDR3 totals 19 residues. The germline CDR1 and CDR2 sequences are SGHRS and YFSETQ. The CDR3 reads CASSLRLGRLAMDSYEQYF. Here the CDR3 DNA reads TGCGCCAGCAGCCTCCGACTAGGGAGACTAGCGATGGACTCCTACGAGCAGTACTTC.

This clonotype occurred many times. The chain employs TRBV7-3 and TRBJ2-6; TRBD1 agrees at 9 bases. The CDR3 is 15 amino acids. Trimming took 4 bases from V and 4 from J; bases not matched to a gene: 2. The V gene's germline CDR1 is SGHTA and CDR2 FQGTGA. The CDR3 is CASSWTGAGANVLTF. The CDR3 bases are TGTGCCAGCAGCTGGACAGGGGCCGGGGCCAACGTCCTGACTTTC.

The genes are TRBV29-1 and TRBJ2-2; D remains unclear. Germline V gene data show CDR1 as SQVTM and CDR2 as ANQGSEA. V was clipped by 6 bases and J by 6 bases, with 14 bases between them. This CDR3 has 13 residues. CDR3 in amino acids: CSVSPRLAGELFF. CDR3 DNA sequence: TGCAGCGTCAGCCCCCGGCTCGCCGGGGAGCTGTTTTTT.

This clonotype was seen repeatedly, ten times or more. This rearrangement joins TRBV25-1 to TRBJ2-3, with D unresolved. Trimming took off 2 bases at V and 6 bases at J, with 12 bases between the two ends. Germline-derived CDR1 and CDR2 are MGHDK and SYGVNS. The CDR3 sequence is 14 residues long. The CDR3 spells CASSEIGSFDTQYF. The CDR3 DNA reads TGTGCCAGCAGTGAAATAGGTAGTTTCGATACGCAGTATTTT.

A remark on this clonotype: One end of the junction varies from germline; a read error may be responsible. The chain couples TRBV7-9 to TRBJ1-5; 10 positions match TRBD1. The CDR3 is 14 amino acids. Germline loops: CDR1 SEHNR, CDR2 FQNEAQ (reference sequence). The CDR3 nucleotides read TGTGCCTGCAGCTTTGGGGACAGGGGTCAGCCCCAGCATTTT. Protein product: CACSFGDRGQPQHF.

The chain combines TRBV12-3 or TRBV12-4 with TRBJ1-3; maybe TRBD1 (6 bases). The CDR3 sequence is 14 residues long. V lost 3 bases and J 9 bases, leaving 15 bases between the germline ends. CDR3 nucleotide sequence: TGTGCCAGCAGTTTCGACAGGCCCGGCGGCACCATATATTTT. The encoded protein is CASSFDRPGGTIYF.

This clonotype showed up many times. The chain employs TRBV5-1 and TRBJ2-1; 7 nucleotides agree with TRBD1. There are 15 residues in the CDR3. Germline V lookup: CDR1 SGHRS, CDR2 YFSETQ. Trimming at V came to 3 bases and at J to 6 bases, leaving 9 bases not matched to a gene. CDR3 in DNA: TGCGCCAGCAGCTCCGCCGGGACAGTGGGCAATGAGCAGTTCTTC. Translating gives CASSSAGTVGNEQFF.

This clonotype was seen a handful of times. The CDR3 DNA reads TGCACCAGCAGCCATCCCTGGGGCAGGGTAAGAAAGTTCGGCTACGAGCAGTACTTC. Its protein product is CTSSHPWGRVRKFGYEQYF. The chain recombines TRBV1 with TRBJ2-7; the D call of TRBD1 is as the table states it, not checked on the DNA. TRBV1 is noted as a pseudogene. The CDR3 length is 19 residues.

The CDR3 protein is CSARGATGGGNCRPQHF. CDR3 DNA: TGCAGTGCTAGAGGCGCTACAGGGGGCGGGAATTGTCGGCCCCAGCATTTT. This chain joins TRBV20-1 and TRBJ1-5, with 9 bases that match TRBD1. Germline V gene sequence: CDR1 DFQATT, CDR2 SNEGSKA (reference sequence). The CDR3 contains 17 residues. After removal of 1 base from V and 9 bases from J, the junction contained 16 bases not matched to a gene.

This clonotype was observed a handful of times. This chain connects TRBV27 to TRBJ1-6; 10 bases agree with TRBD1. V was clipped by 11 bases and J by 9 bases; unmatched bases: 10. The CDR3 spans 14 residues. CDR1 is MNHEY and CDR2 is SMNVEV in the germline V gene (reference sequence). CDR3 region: CAGGSGQGLSPLHF. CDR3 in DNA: TGTGCCGGCGGATCGGGACAGGGGCTTTCACCCCTCCACTTT.

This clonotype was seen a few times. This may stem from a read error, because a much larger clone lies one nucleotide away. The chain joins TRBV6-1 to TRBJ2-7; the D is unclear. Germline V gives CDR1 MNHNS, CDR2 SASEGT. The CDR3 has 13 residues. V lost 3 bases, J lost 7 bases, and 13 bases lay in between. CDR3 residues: CASSETVWGEQYF. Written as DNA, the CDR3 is TGTGCCAGCAGTGAGACGGTCTGGGGTGAGCAGTACTTC.

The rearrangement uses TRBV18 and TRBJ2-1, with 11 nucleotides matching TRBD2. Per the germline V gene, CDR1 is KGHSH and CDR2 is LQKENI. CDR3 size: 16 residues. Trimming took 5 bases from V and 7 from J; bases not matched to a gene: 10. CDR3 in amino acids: CASSSTTSGSLNEQFF. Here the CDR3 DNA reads TGTGCCAGCTCATCTACTACTAGCGGGAGTTTGAATGAGCAGTTCTTC.

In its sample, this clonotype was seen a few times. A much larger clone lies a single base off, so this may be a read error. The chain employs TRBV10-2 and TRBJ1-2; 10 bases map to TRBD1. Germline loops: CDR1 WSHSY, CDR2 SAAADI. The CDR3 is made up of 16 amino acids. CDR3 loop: CASSGGQGTTNYGHTF. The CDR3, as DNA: TGCGCCAGCAGTGGGGGACAGGGGACGACTAACTATGGCCACACCTTC.

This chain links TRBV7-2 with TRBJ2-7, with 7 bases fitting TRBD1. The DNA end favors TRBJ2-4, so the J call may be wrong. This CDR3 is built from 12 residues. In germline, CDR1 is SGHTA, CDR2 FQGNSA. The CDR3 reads CASSTGADIQYF. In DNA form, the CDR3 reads TGTGCCAGCAGCACAGGGGCGGACATTCAGTACTTC.

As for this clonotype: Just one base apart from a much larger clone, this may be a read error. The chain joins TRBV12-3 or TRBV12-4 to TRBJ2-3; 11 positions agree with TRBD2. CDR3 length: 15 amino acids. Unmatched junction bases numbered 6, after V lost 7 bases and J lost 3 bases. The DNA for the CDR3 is TGTGCCAGCACTCATACTAGCGGGAGTACAGATACGCAGTATTTT. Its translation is CASTHTSGSTDTQYF.

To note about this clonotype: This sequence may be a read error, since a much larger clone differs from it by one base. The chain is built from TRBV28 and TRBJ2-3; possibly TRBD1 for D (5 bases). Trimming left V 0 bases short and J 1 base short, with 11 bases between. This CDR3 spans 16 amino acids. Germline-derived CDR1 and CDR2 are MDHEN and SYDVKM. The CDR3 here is CASSLWGPGGTDTQYF. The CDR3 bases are TGTGCCAGCAGTTTATGGGGGCCGGGCGGCACAGATACGCAGTATTTT. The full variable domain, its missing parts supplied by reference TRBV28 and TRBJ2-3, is DVKVTQSSRYLVKRTGEKVFLECVQDMDHENMFWYRQDPGLGLRLIYFSYDVKMKEKGDIPEGYSVSREKKERFSLILESASTNQTSMYLCASSLWGPGGTDTQYFGPGTRLTVL.

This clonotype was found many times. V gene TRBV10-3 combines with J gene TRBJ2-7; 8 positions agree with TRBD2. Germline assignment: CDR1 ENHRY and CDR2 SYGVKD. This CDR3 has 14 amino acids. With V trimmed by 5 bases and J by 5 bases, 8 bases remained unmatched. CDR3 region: CAISSRGEVNEQYF. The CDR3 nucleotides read TGTGCCATCAGTTCGCGGGGGGAGGTCAACGAGCAGTACTTC.